Listed below are T cell receptor beta chains from one sample, sequenced in a study of memory B cells and T cells in multiple sclerosis. Generated by immunoSEQ multiplex PCR, the TCRdb table keeps only in-frame clones and is missing some. The data contain approximately 12,000 clones, approximately 84% of them singletons. These receptors lack a known antigen. Sequenced sample: PBMCs from blood kept in culture. The receptors shown here come from a human donor with multiple sclerosis. The CDR3 runs from the conserved cysteine through the conserved F or W. The D gene is left open where the match is weak. Clone size is stated in some rows and not others, as once, few, many or a class when expanded.

j_call,d_call,v_call,clone_size,cdr3_aa,cdr3_nt
TRBJ2-1,TRBD2,TRBV28,NA,CASRAFGLAGGGSEQFF,TGTGCCAGCAGAGCATTCGGACTAGCGGGAGGGGGGAGTGAGCAGTTCTTC
TRBJ1-2,NA,TRBV6-5,NA,CASTKTGQNYGYTF,TGTGCCAGCACAAAAACCGGGCAGAACTATGGCTACACCTTC
TRBJ2-3,NA,TRBV2,NA,CASSAQGRGLGDTQYF,TGTGCCAGCAGTGCCCAAGGAAGAGGGTTGGGAGATACGCAGTATTTT
TRBJ1-1,NA,TRBV14,NA,CASSQVGSGAFEAFF,TGTGCCAGCAGCCAAGTTGGGTCGGGGGCGTTTGAAGCTTTCTTT
TRBJ2-2,NA,TRBV9,NA,CASSVVPANTGELFF,TGTGCCAGCAGCGTAGTGCCAGCGAACACCGGGGAGCTGTTTTTT
TRBJ2-1,TRBD2,TRBV18,NA,CASSPLGLAGVDEQFF,TGTGCCAGCTCACCATTGGGACTAGCGGGAGTTGATGAGCAGTTCTTC
TRBJ2-7,TRBD2,TRBV4-1,NA,CASSQVDQRETSVEQYF,TGCGCCAGCAGCCAAGTAGACCAGCGGGAGACATCGGTTGAGCAGTACTTC
TRBJ2-7,TRBD2,TRBV19,NA,CASSLGTSGVGYEQYF,TGTGCCAGTAGTCTCGGGACTAGCGGGGTTGGGTACGAGCAGTACTTC
TRBJ2-5,TRBD2,TRBV5-5,once,CASSLEGLAGQETQYF,TGTGCCAGCAGCTTGGAGGGACTAGCGGGGCAAGAGACCCAGTACTTC
TRBJ2-3,TRBD2,TRBV5-4,few,CASSPVAGVLTDTQYF,TGTGCCAGCAGCCCCGTAGCGGGAGTGTTGACAGATACGCAGTATTTT
TRBJ1-1,NA,TRBV5-6,NA,CASSYSMTVGTEAFF,TGTGCCAGCAGCTATTCGATGACAGTTGGTACTGAAGCTTTCTTT
TRBJ1-4,NA,TRBV5-4,NA,CASSPGGRTGDEKLFF,TGTGCCAGCAGCCCGGGGGGACGCACGGGGGATGAAAAACTGTTTTTT
TRBJ2-2,NA,TRBV9,NA,CASSVVPTGELFF,TGTGCCAGCAGCGTAGTTCCCACCGGGGAGCTGTTTTTT
TRBJ1-1,TRBD1,TRBV27,NA,CASSRQGLNTEAFF,TGTGCCAGCAGCCGACAGGGGTTGAACACTGAAGCTTTCTTT
TRBJ1-4,TRBD1,TRBV5-1,NA,CASSLRTGDAKLFF,TGCGCCAGCAGCCTAAGGACAGGGGACGCAAAACTGTTTTTT
TRBJ2-7,NA,TRBV6-6,NA,CASSYYLGRGDYEQYF,TGTGCCAGCAGTTACTATCTCGGGAGAGGGGACTACGAGCAGTACTTC
TRBJ2-3,NA,TRBV12-5,NA,CASGLANTDTQYF,TGTGCTAGTGGTTTGGCAAACACAGATACGCAGTATTTT
TRBJ2-5,TRBD2,TRBV28,NA,CASSLNRGVAGERETQYF,TGTGCCAGCAGTTTAAATAGGGGGGTAGCGGGAGAACGGGAGACCCAGTACTTC
TRBJ2-7,TRBD1,TRBV5-1,NA,CASSFLRDRGNEQYF,TGCGCCAGCAGCTTCCTCCGGGACAGGGGTAACGAGCAGTACTTC
TRBJ1-2,TRBD1,TRBV5-1,NA,CASSPETGQYGYTF,TGCGCCAGCAGCCCCGAGACAGGGCAATATGGCTACACCTTC
TRBJ2-7,TRBD1,TRBV9,once,CASSGTGGQYEQYF,TGTGCCAGCAGCGGGACAGGTGGGCAGTACGAGCAGTACTTC
TRBJ2-3,TRBD2,TRBV11-2,NA,CASSATGLAGGKDTQYF,TGTGCCAGCAGCGCTACGGGACTAGCGGGAGGCAAGGATACGCAGTATTTT
TRBJ2-1,NA,TRBV11-2,NA,CASSLDGTAFNEQFF,TGTGCCAGCAGCTTAGATGGTACAGCCTTCAATGAGCAGTTCTTC
TRBJ1-1,NA,TRBV6-5,NA,CASRISQGNTEAFF,TGTGCCAGCAGAATATCTCAGGGTAACACTGAAGCTTTCTTT
TRBJ2-2,NA,TRBV5-1,NA,CASHGASNTGELFF,TGCGCCAGCCACGGGGCATCGAACACCGGGGAGCTGTTTTTT
TRBJ2-2,TRBD2,TRBV30,NA,CAWSVRSRPSGRPGELFF,TGTGCCTGGAGTGTACGGAGTCGTCCTAGCGGGAGACCCGGGGAGCTGTTTTTT
TRBJ2-1,TRBD1,TRBV19,NA,CASSPDRVYNEQFF,TGTGCCAGTAGTCCAGACAGGGTTTACAATGAGCAGTTCTTC
TRBJ2-1,TRBD1,TRBV4-1,once,CASRKGQGGGQFF,TGCGCCAGCAGAAAGGGACAGGGCGGGGGGCAGTTCTTC
TRBJ2-1,TRBD2,TRBV9,NA,CASSVMGGKDNEQFF,TGTGCCAGCAGCGTAATGGGGGGGAAGGACAATGAGCAGTTCTTC
TRBJ1-1,TRBD1,TRBV6-1,NA,CASSEIPGTGGTEAFF,TGTGCCAGCAGTGAGATTCCCGGGACAGGGGGCACTGAAGCTTTCTTT
TRBJ2-7,TRBD1,TRBV5-6,NA,CASSSDRGFEQYF,TGTGCCAGCAGCTCGGACAGGGGGTTTGAGCAGTACTTC
TRBJ1-2,NA,TRBV19,few,CALWREGYTF,TGTGCCCTCTGGAGGGAGGGCTACACCTTC
TRBJ2-1,TRBD1,TRBV6-4,NA,CASSAAGQAAYNEQFF,TGTGCCAGCAGTGCCGCGGGACAGGCCGCCTACAATGAGCAGTTCTTC
TRBJ2-2,TRBD1,TRBV19,NA,CASNSGGYTGELFF,TGTGCCAGTAACTCAGGGGGCTACACCGGGGAGCTGTTTTTT
TRBJ1-1,NA,TRBV27,NA,CASSPPSPRNTEAFF,TGTGCCAGCAGTCCCCCCTCTCCGCGGAACACTGAAGCTTTCTTT
TRBJ1-2,NA,TRBV1,once,CTSSQTPPGPVYGYTF,TGCACCAGCAGCCAAACCCCCCCAGGGCCGGTATATGGCTACACCTTC
TRBJ2-1,TRBD2,TRBV2,NA,CASRELAISYNEQFF,TGTGCCAGCAGAGAACTAGCGATCTCCTACAATGAGCAGTTCTTC
TRBJ1-2,NA,TRBV18,few,CASSPKTGYTF,TGTGCCAGCTCACCCAAGACAGGCTACACCTTC
TRBJ2-7,NA,TRBV6-6,NA,CASRDSKTYEQYF,TGTGCCAGCAGGGACAGTAAAACCTACGAGCAGTACTTC
TRBJ2-5,TRBD2,TRBV6-1,few,CASRRLAGGPETQYF,TGTGCCAGCAGGCGACTAGCGGGGGGGCCGGAGACCCAGTACTTC
TRBJ2-3,NA,TRBV7-8,NA,CASSQNGGPDTQYF,TGTGCCAGCAGCCAGAACGGGGGGCCAGATACGCAGTATTTT
TRBJ1-1,NA,TRBV6-6,few,CASSVDKNTEAFF,TGTGCCAGCAGCGTAGACAAGAACACTGAAGCTTTCTTT
TRBJ2-7,NA,TRBV5-1,NA,CASSLTGFNDEQYF,TGCGCCAGCAGCTTAACAGGGTTTAATGACGAGCAGTACTTC
TRBJ2-1,TRBD1,TRBV18,NA,CASSPPRGPKGDNEQFF,TGTGCCAGCTCACCACCGAGGGGGCCAAAGGGGGACAATGAGCAGTTCTTC
TRBJ1-2,NA,TRBV18,NA,CASSPQASSYGYTF,TGTGCCAGCTCACCCCAAGCGAGCTCGTATGGCTACACCTTC
TRBJ2-7,NA,TRBV20-1,NA,CSASRGNEQYF,TGCAGTGCTAGTAGGGGCAACGAGCAGTACTTC
TRBJ2-1,NA,TRBV29-1,NA,CSALTGEQFF,TGCAGCGCCCTGACAGGTGAGCAGTTCTTC
TRBJ2-3,NA,TRBV5-1,NA,CASSLGDSTDTQYF,TGCGCCAGCAGCTTGGGGGACAGCACAGATACGCAGTATTTT
TRBJ1-1,NA,TRBV27,NA,CASSFRVPLTEAFF,TGTGCCAGCAGTTTCAGGGTACCACTGACTGAAGCTTTCTTT
TRBJ1-3,TRBD1,TRBV5-1,NA,CASSPGQGGNTIYF,TGCGCCAGCAGCCCTGGACAGGGCGGAAACACCATATATTTT
TRBJ1-5,NA,TRBV30,NA,CAWSITGNQPQHF,TGTGCCTGGAGTATTACGGGGAATCAGCCCCAGCATTTT
TRBJ2-1,TRBD2,TRBV5-1,NA,CASSRSGSGTWDEQFF,TGCGCCAGCAGCCGTAGCGGGAGCGGGACTTGGGATGAGCAGTTCTTC
TRBJ2-1,NA,TRBV5-1,NA,CASSLRDSASNEQFF,TGCGCCAGCAGCTTGAGGGACTCGGCGAGCAATGAGCAGTTCTTC
TRBJ1-2,NA,TRBV18,NA,CASSLDGGPYGYTF,TGTGCCAGCTCACTCGATGGGGGGCCCTATGGCTACACCTTC
TRBJ2-7,TRBD2,TRBV6-5,NA,CASRKTSRGSYEQYF,TGTGCCAGCAGAAAGACTAGCCGTGGTTCCTACGAGCAGTACTTC
TRBJ2-2,NA,TRBV19,NA,CASSIGRVTGRTGELFF,TGTGCCAGTAGTATCGGTCGGGTGACAGGGAGGACCGGGGAGCTGTTTTTT
TRBJ1-2,NA,TRBV20-1,NA,CSALGLGGYTF,TGCAGTGCTTTGGGACTCGGTGGCTACACCTTC
TRBJ1-2,TRBD1,TRBV28,NA,CASRAGGTGYTF,TGTGCCAGCAGAGCAGGGGGCACTGGCTACACCTTC
TRBJ2-3,TRBD2,TRBV7-2,NA,CASSPGFMTSGRRDTQYF,TGTGCCAGCAGCCCTGGGTTTATGACTAGCGGGAGGAGGGATACGCAGTATTTT
TRBJ1-2,TRBD1,TRBV13,NA,CASSLGHRRDRHYGYTF,TGTGCCAGCAGCTTAGGCCACCGCCGGGACAGGCACTATGGCTACACCTTC